This TCR beta chain was profiled in a study of shared clonotypes between healthy human individuals. Background on the study: The study enrolled a couple of women and three men aged 18 to 49. Findings and caveats of the study: Unshared clonotypes carried lower generation probabilities than those common to all four donors. Rarefaction gave evidence that sorted-subset sequencing remained incomplete despite large depth.

The CDR3 extends over 15 amino acids. CDR1 and CDR2 (germline): SGHNT, YYREEE (reference sequence). With 4 bases removed from V and 4 bases from J, the gap between germline ends came to 15 bases. Here immunoSEQ multiplex PCR was the method, and the copy in TCRdb shows in-frame clones only, minus some. Counted here are 1.5 million to 1.9 million clones, 95% to 99% occurring once; the ten biggest clones make up roughly 0.45%. This clone was counted once. Antigen specificity is unknown. Sequenced input: naive CD4+ T cells sorted from blood. Subset noted: CD45RA+ positively selected. This TCR was recovered from a man younger than 40 in good health. V usage is TRBV5-4 and J usage is TRBJ2-1; D might be TRBD2 (6 bases). CDR3 DNA sequence: TGTGCCAGCAGCCCGACTAGTGAGGGGTACAATGAGCAGTTCTTC. This gives the protein CASSPTSEGYNEQFF. Full variable domain (missing parts from reference TRBV5-4 and TRBJ2-1): ETGVTQSPTHLIKTRGQQVTLRCSSQSGHNTVSWYQQALGQGPQFIFQYYREEENGRGNFPPRFSGLQFPNYSSELNVNALELDDSALYLCASSPTSEGYNEQFFGPGTRLTVL.